This note documents a single TCR beta chain sequence. What it binds is unknown. In germline, CDR1 is DFQATT, CDR2 SNEGSKA (reference sequence). This CDR3 spans 13 amino acids. V lost 0 bases, J lost 0 bases, and 6 bases lay in between. Template material for amplifying TCR beta CDR3 regions consisted of RNA transcripts. HTBI primers were the set used in a first-round RT-PCR of the TCR CDR3. Each CDR3 protein gets one entry after TCRdb re-called the multiplex PCR reads with MiXCR. The table has fewer than 650,000 distinct CDR3 sequences, 13% to 15% seen once. This specimen belongs to a study of T cells in Graves' hyperthyroidism and ophthalmopathy. Study-level findings and limits: Clonotypes that were expanded in thyroid above 0.001 mostly appeared in blood too.

The clonotype was recovered from a young woman with Graves' ophthalmopathy. This chain uses TRBV20-1 with TRBJ2-7; D call uncertain. The sequenced sample was blood. DNA for the CDR3: TGCAGTGCTAGAGACCTCCTCTCCTACGAGCAGTACTTC. Protein sequence: CSARDLLSYEQYF.